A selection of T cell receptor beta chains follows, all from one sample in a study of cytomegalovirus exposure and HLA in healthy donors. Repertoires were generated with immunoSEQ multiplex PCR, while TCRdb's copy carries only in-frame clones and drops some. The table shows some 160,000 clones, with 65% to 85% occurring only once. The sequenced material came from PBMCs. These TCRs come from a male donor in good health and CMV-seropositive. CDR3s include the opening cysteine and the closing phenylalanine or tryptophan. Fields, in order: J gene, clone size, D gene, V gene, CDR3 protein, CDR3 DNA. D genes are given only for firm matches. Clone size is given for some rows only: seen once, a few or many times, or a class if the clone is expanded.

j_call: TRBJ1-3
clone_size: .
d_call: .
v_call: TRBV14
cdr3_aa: CASSQRPGVTSGNTIYF
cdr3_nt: TGTGCCAGCAGCCAAAGGCCCGGGGTCACCTCTGGAAACACCATATATTTT

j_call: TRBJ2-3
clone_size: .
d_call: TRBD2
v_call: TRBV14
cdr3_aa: CASSQDYASGSASDTQYF
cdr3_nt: TGTGCCAGCAGCCAAGACTATGCTAGCGGGAGCGCCTCGGATACGCAGTATTTT

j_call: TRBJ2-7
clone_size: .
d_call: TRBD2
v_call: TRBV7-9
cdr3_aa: CSSGLAGGEQYF
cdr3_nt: TGTTCCAGTGGACTAGCGGGAGGCGAGCAGTACTTC

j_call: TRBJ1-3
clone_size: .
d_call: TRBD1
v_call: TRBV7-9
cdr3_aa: CASSEGQLITSGNTIYF
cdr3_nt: TGTGCCAGCAGCGAGGGACAGCTTATCACCTCTGGAAACACCATATATTTT

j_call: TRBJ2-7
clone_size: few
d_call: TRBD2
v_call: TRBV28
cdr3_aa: CASSYYPGLAGFNEQYF
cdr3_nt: TGTGCCAGCAGTTACTACCCGGGACTAGCGGGATTCAACGAGCAGTACTTC

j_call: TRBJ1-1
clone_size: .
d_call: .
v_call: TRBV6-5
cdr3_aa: CASWWGRWGEAFF
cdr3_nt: TGTGCCAGTTGGTGGGGGCGCTGGGGTGAAGCTTTCTTT

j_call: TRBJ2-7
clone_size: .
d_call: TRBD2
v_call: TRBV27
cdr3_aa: CASSTGTSGKIYEQYF
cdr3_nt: TGTGCCAGCAGTACCGGGACTAGCGGGAAGATCTACGAGCAGTACTTC

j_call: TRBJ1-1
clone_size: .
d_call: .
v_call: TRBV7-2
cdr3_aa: CASSLEPGNTEAFF
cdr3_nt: TGTGCCAGCAGCTTAGAACCAGGTAACACTGAAGCTTTCTTT

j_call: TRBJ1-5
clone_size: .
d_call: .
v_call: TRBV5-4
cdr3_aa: CASSSGGVGQPQHF
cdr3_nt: TGTGCCAGCAGCTCGGGGGGGGTCGGGCAGCCCCAGCATTTT

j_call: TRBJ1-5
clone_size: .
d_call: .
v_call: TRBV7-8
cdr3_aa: CASSLGLLINQPQHF
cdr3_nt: TGTGCCAGCAGCTTAGGGTTACTGATCAATCAGCCCCAGCATTTT

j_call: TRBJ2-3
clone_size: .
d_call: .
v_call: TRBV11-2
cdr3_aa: CASSLVGSPSVDTQYF
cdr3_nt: TGTGCCAGCAGCTTAGTTGGTAGTCCGAGTGTGGATACGCAGTATTTT

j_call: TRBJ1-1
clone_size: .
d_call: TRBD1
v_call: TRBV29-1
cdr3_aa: CSVLPPGQQAFF
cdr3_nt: TGCAGCGTTCTACCCCCGGGACAGCAAGCTTTCTTT

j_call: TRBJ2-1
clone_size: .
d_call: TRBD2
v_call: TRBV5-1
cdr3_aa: CASSLASGSLFF
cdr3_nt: TGCGCCAGCAGCTTGGCTAGCGGGAGTCTGTTCTTC

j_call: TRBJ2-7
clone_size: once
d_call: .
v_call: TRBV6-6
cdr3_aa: CATTEGNLGVTYEQYF
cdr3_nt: TGTGCCACCACGGAGGGAAACCTAGGGGTCACCTACGAGCAGTACTTC

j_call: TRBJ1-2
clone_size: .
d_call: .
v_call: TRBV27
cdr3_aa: CASSMRQLYGYTF
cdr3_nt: TGTGCCAGCAGTATGAGACAGCTCTATGGCTACACCTTC

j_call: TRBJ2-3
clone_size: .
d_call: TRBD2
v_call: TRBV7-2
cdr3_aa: CASSLVPAGGTDTQYF
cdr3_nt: TGTGCCAGCAGCTTAGTCCCAGCGGGAGGGACAGATACGCAGTATTTT

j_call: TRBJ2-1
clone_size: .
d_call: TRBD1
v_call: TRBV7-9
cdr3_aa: CASSPPGTGGNEQFF
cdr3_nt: TGTGCCAGCAGCCCGCCCGGGACAGGGGGAAATGAGCAGTTCTTC

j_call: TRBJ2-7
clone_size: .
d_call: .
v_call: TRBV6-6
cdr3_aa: CASSYSAGFYEQYF
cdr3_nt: TGTGCCAGCAGTTACTCCGCAGGGTTCTACGAGCAGTACTTC

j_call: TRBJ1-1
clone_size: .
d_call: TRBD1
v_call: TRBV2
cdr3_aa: CASTGGQHTEAFF
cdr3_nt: TGTGCCAGCACCGGGGGACAGCACACTGAAGCTTTCTTT

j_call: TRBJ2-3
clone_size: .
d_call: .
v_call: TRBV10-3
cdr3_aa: CAILEDRLRGDTQYF
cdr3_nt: TGTGCCATCTTGGAAGACCGCCTGAGGGGGGATACGCAGTATTTT

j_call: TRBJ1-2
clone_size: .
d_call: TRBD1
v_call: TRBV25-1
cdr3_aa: CASSERGTDGYTF
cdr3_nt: TGTGCCAGCAGTGAAAGGGGGACAGATGGCTACACCTTC

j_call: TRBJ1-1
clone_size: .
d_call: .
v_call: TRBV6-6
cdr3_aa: CASMRDMNTEAFF
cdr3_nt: TGTGCCAGCATGAGGGACATGAACACTGAAGCTTTCTTT

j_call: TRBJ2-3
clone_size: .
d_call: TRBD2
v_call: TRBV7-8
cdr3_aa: CADAIAGGPSTDTQYF
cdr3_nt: TGTGCCGATGCGATAGCGGGAGGGCCAAGCACAGATACGCAGTATTTT

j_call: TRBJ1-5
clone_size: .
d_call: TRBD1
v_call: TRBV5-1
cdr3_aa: CASSYGTAGQPQHF
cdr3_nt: TGCGCCAGCAGCTATGGGACAGCCGGGCAGCCCCAGCATTTT

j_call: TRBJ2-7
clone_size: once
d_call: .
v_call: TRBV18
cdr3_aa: CASSPYSYEQYF
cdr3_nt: TGTGCCAGCTCACCCTACTCCTACGAGCAGTACTTC

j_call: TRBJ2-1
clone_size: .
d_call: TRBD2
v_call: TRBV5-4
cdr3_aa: CASSPRLAEYNEQFF
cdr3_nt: TGTGCCAGCAGCCCGCGACTAGCGGAGTACAATGAGCAGTTCTTC

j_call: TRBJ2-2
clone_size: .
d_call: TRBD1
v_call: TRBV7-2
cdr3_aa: CASSQDRAYGLFF
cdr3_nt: TGTGCCAGCAGTCAGGACAGGGCATACGGGCTGTTTTTT

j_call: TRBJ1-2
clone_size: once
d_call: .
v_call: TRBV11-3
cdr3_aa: CASSFGDYGYTF
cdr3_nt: TGTGCCAGCAGCTTTGGAGATTATGGCTACACCTTC

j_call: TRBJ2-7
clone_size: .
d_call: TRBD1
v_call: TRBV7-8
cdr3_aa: CASSPPGTGNEQYF
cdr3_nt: TGTGCCAGCAGCCCTCCCGGGACAGGGAACGAGCAGTACTTC

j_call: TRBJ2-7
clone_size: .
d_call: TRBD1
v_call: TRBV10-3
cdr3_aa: CAISDGGTGSREQYF
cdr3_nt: TGTGCCATCAGTGACGGCGGGACAGGGTCTCGCGAGCAGTACTTC

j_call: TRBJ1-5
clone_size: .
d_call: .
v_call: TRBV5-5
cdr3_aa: CASSLDPVGNQPQHF
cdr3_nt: TGTGCCAGCAGCTTGGACCCGGTGGGCAATCAGCCCCAGCATTTT

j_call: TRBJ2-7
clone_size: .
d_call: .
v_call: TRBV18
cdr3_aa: CASSPPGVGSYEQYF
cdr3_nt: TGTGCCAGCTCACCCCCAGGGGTGGGGTCCTACGAGCAGTACTTC

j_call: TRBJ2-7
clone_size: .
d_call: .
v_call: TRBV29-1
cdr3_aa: CSVTDGQSHEQYF
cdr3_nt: TGCAGCGTGACAGACGGACAGTCCCACGAGCAGTACTTC

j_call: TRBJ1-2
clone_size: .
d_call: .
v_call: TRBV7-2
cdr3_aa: CASRPQGSPTSGYTF
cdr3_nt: TGTGCCAGCAGACCTCAGGGGTCCCCCACTAGTGGCTACACCTTC

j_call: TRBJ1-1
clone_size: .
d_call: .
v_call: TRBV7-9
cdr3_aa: CASSPGGSSVAFF
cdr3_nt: TGTGCCAGCAGCCCCGGGGGGTCTTCCGTCGCTTTCTTT

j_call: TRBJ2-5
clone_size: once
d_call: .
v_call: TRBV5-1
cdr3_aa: CASSLGGDGETQYF
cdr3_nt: TGCGCCAGCAGCTTGGGCGGGGACGGCGAGACCCAGTACTTC

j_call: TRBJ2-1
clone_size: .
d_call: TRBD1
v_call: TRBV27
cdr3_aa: CASSDRGLYNEQFF
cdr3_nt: TGTGCCAGCAGTGACAGGGGACTCTACAATGAGCAGTTCTTC

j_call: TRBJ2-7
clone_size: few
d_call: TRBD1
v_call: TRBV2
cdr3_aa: CASGGTGGYEQYF
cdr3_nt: TGTGCCAGCGGGGGGACAGGGGGCTACGAGCAGTACTTC

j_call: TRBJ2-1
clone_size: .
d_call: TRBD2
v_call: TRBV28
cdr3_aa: CASQGLVAGEQFF
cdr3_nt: TGTGCCAGTCAGGGACTAGTCGCAGGTGAGCAGTTCTTC

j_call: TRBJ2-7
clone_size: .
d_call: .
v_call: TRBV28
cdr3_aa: CASSPPVNEQYF
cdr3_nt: TGTGCCAGCAGTCCCCCGGTAAACGAGCAGTACTTC

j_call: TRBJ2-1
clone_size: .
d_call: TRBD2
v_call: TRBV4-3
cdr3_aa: CASSQETAGEWNEQFF
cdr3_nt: TGCGCCAGCAGCCAAGAGACAGCGGGAGAGTGGAATGAGCAGTTCTTC

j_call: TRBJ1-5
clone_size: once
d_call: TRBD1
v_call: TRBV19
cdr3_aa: CASSLGTGQGYNQPQHF
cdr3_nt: TGTGCCAGTAGTCTGGGAACGGGACAGGGTTACAATCAGCCCCAGCATTTT

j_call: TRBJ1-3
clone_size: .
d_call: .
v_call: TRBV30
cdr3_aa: CAWSVGTRSGNTIYF
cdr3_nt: TGTGCCTGGAGTGTTGGGACACGGTCTGGAAACACCATATATTTT

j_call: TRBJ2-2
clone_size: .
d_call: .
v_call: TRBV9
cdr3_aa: CAGGNANTGELFF
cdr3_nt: TGTGCCGGCGGGAACGCGAACACCGGGGAGCTGTTTTTT

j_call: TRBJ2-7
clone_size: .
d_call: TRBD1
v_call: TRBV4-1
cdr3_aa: CASSHPGTGTYEQYF
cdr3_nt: TGCGCCAGCAGCCATCCCGGGACAGGAACCTACGAGCAGTACTTC

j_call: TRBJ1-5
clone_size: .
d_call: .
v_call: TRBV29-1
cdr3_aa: CSVEDIGGPQHF
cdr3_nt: TGCAGCGTTGAAGATATAGGGGGGCCCCAGCATTTT

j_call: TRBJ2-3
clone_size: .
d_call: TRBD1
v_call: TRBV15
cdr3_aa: CATSRDARQGAVGVSTDTQYF
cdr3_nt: TGTGCCACCAGCAGAGATGCTCGACAGGGGGCTGTCGGCGTCAGCACAGATACGCAGTATTTT

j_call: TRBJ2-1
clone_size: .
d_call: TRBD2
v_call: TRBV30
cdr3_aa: CAWASSGTSGEQFF
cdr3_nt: TGTGCCTGGGCGTCTAGCGGGACCTCCGGGGAGCAGTTCTTC